This T cell receptor (beta chain) stems from a study of shared clonotypes between healthy human individuals. Looked up from germline, CDR1 is SQVTM and CDR2 is ANQGSEA. The germline V and J ends were trimmed by 3 bases and 0 bases, with 8 bases remaining between them. The CDR3 covers 13 residues. Sequencing used immunoSEQ multiplex PCR; TCRdb keeps in-frame clones, though not all of them. This table holds 400,000 to 500,000 clones, 79% found once. This receptor was identified in a woman aged 40 to 49 in good health. Some clones in this sample may be carry-over from other donors' samples. The source material was PBMCs. This rearrangement joins TRBV29-1 to TRBJ1-1, with D unclear. CDR3 protein: CSVEGRLNTEAFF. The CDR3 coding sequence is TGCAGCGTTGAGGGCAGACTGAACACTGAAGCTTTCTTT.